This TCR beta chain comes out of a study of cytomegalovirus exposure and HLA in healthy donors. Study in general: The platform used for the 120 or so validation repertoires matched that of the approximately 670 first-cohort repertoires, a later analysis reported. Study-level points and caveats: Rarity held for most TCR sequences, but there were some public TCRs that occurred in many donors. It was 160 or so TCR beta chains that were listed as cytomegalovirus-associated.

The CDR3 loop spans 15 amino acids. Germline V gives CDR1 MNHNS, CDR2 SASEGT. Unmatched junction bases numbered 7, after V lost 4 bases and J lost 4 bases. The assay was immunoSEQ multiplex PCR, and TCRdb's table has in-frame clones only and misses some. The sample holds 55,000 to 65,000 clones; 90% to 95% are singletons and the top ten take almost 6%. About this clone itself: As yet, its antigen is unknown.

The sequence derives from a young woman in good health and CMV-seropositive. The rearrangement links TRBV6-1 to TRBJ2-5; 9 bases fit TRBD1. Source material: PBMCs. This chain's CDR3 is CASSAGTGRRETQYF. The DNA of the CDR3 is TGTGCCAGCAGTGCGGGGACAGGGAGGAGAGAGACCCAGTACTTC.